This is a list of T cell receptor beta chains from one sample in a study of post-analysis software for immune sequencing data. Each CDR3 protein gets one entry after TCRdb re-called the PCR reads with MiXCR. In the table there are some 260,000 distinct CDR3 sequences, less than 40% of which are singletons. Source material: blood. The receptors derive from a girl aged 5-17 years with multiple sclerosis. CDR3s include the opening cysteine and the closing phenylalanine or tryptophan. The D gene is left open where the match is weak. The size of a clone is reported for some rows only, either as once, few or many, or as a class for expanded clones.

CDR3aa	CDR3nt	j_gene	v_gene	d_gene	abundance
CSARDQGSTGANVLTF	TGCAGTGCTAGAGATCAGGGTTCTACTGGGGCCAACGTCCTGACTTTC	TRBJ2-6	TRBV20-1	.	.
CASSPEAGVHGPQHF	TGTGCCAGCAGTCCGGAGGCGGGGGTTCATGGGCCCCAGCATTTT	TRBJ1-5	TRBV27	.	few
CSVAGIQAFF	TGCAGCGTGGCCGGCATCCAAGCTTTCTTT	TRBJ1-1	TRBV29-1	.	many
CASSSNNYEQYF	TGTGCCAGCAGTTCGAATAACTACGAGCAGTACTTC	TRBJ2-7	TRBV28	.	many
CSARQLGLGYEQYF	TGCAGTGCCCGTCAACTAGGTCTAGGCTACGAGCAGTACTTC	TRBJ2-7	TRBV20-1	.	.
CASSFAETEAFF	TGCGCCAGCAGCTTCGCTGAAACTGAAGCTTTCTTT	TRBJ1-1	TRBV5-1	.	.
CASSPYGQQETQYF	TGTGCCAGCAGCCCTTACGGACAGCAAGAGACCCAGTACTTC	TRBJ2-5	TRBV7-9	.	.
CASGLGWRTRNQPQHF	TGTGCCAGCGGCTTGGGGTGGAGGACCCGCAATCAGCCCCAGCATTTT	TRBJ1-5	TRBV5-5	.	.
CASSNQRGSRTDTQYF	TGCGCCAGCAGTAATCAGCGGGGAAGTCGCACAGATACGCAGTATTTT	TRBJ2-3	TRBV5-1	TRBD2	few
CSVIGQSNQPQHF	TGCAGCGTTATAGGACAGAGCAATCAGCCCCAGCATTTT	TRBJ1-5	TRBV29-1	.	many
CASSQEDRGTGGYTF	TGCGCCAGCAGCCAAGAAGACAGGGGCACGGGTGGCTACACCTTC	TRBJ1-2	TRBV4-3	TRBD1	.
CASSLSGAGGEAFF	TGTGCCAGCAGCTTATCGGGGGCCGGGGGTGAAGCTTTCTTT	TRBJ1-1	TRBV11-2	.	many
CASSLEDFTTGELFF	TGCGCCAGCAGCTTGGAGGATTTTACCACCGGGGAGCTGTTTTTT	TRBJ2-2	TRBV5-1	.	.
CSARERSSGRVSYEQYF	TGCAGTGCTAGAGAGAGGTCTAGCGGGAGGGTCTCCTACGAGCAGTACTTC	TRBJ2-7	TRBV20-1	TRBD2	once
CASSLDGGVTDTQYF	TGCGCCAGCAGCCTTGACGGGGGGGTCACAGATACGCAGTATTTT	TRBJ2-3	TRBV4-1	TRBD2	many
CATAGDSNQPQHF	TGTGCCACCGCAGGTGATAGCAATCAGCCCCAGCATTTT	TRBJ1-5	TRBV10-3	.	many
CASSRTSGSFLFEQYF	TGTGCCAGCAGCCGAACTAGCGGGAGCTTTCTATTCGAGCAGTACTTC	TRBJ2-7	TRBV14	TRBD2	many
CSAQRALYEQYF	TGCAGTGCCCAAAGGGCCCTTTACGAGCAGTACTTC	TRBJ2-7	TRBV20-1	.	.
CSARRFRGRQETQYF	TGCAGTGCTAGGCGTTTTAGGGGCCGCCAAGAGACCCAGTACTTC	TRBJ2-5	TRBV20-1	.	many
CASSWGRSGQPQHF	TGTGCCAGCAGTTGGGGGAGGTCGGGGCAGCCCCAGCATTTT	TRBJ1-5	TRBV6-5	.	many
CATSRDGTEAFF	TGTGCCACCAGCAGGGACGGGACAGAAGCTTTCTTT	TRBJ1-1	TRBV15	.	few
CATSLVGGIRHEQFF	TGTGCCACCAGCCTGGTAGGGGGGATCAGGCATGAGCAGTTCTTC	TRBJ2-1	TRBV15	.	many